This TCR beta chain was sequenced for a study of T cell changes during pregnancy in multiple sclerosis. TCRdb keeps only in-frame clones here, not all; method: immunoSEQ multiplex PCR. The table shows 50,000 to 75,000 clones, with 90% to 95% occurring only once. Germline V gene sequence: CDR1 SGHNT, CDR2 YYREEE (reference sequence). This CDR3 has 14 amino acids. V was trimmed by 2 bases and J by 10 bases, leaving 15 bases between them. This clonotype was sampled from a female donor in good health, enrolled as a control in a pregnancy study. This chain links TRBV5-4 with TRBJ1-4; D is unresolved. Sequenced here: peripheral blood, sampled after pregnancy. CDR3 sequence reads: CASSFSSGGGKLFF. DNA for the CDR3: TGTGCCAGCAGCTTTAGTTCAGGTGGTGGAAAACTGTTTTTT.